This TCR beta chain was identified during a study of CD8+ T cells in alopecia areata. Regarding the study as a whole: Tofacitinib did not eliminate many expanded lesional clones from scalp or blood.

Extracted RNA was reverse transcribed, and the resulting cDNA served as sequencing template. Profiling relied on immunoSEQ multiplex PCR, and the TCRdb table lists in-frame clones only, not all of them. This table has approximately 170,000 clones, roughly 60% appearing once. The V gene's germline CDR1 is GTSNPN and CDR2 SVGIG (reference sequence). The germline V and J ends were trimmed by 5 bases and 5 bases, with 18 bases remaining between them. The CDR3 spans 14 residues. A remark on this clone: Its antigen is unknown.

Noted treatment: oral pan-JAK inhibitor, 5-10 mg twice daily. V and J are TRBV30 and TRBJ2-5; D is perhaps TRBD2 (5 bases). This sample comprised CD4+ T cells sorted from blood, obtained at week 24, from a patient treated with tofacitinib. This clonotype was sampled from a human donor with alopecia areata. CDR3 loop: CAWGLGLRAETQYF. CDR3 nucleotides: TGTGCCTGGGGCCTCGGCCTGAGGGCTGAGACCCAGTACTTC. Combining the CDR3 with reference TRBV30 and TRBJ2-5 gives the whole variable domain SQTIHQWPATLVQPVGSPLSLECTVEGTSNPNLYWYRQAAGRGLQLLFYSVGIGQISSEVPQNLSASRPQDRQFILSSKKLLLSDSGFYLCAWGLGLRAETQYFGPGTRLLVL.